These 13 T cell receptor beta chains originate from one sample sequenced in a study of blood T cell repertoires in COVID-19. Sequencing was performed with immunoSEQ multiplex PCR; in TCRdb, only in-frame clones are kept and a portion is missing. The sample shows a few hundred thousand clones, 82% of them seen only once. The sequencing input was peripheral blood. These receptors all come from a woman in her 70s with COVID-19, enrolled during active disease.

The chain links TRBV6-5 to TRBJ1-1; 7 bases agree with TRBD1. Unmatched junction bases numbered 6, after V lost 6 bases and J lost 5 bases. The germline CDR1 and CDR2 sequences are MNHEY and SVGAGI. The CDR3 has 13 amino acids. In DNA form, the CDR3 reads TGTGCCAGCAGGAGACAGGGCAAAACTGAAGCTTTCTTT. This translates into CASRRQGKTEAFF.

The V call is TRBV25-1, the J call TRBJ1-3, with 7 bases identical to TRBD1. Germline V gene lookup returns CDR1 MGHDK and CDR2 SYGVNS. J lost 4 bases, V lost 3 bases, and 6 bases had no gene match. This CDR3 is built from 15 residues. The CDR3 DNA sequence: TGTGCCAGCAGTGACGATCAGGGGGTCGGAAACACCATATATTTT. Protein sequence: CASSDDQGVGNTIYF. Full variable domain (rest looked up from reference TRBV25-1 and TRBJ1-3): EADIYQTPRYLVIGTGKKITLECSQTMGHDKMYWYQQDPGMELHLIHYSYGVNSTEKGDLSSESTVSRIRTEHFPLTLESARPSHTSQYLCASSDDQGVGNTIYFGEGSWLTVV.

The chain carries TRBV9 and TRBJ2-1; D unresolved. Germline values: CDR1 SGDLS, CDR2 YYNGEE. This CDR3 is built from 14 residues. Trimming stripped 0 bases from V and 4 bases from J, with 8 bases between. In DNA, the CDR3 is TGTGCCAGCAGCGTAGAACCGGAGTACAATGAGCAGTTCTTC. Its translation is CASSVEPEYNEQFF. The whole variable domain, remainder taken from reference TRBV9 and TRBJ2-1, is DSGVTQTPKHLITATGQRVTLRCSPRSGDLSVYWYQQSLDQGLQFLIQYYNGEERAKGNILERFSAQQFPDLHSELNLSSLELGDSALYFCASSVEPEYNEQFFGPGTRLTVL.

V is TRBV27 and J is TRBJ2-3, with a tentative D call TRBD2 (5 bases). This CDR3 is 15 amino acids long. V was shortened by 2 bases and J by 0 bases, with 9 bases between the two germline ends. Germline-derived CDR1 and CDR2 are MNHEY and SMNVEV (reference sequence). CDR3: CASSLTRLSTDTQYF. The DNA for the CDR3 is TGTGCCAGCAGTTTAACTAGACTTAGCACAGATACGCAGTATTTT.

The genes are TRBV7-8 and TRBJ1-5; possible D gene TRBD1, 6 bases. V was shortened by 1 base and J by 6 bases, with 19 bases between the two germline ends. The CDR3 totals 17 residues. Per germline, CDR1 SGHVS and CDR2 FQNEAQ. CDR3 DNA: TGTGCCAGCAGCTTAGTGGCGGGGGGCTCGAGCGGTCAGCCCCAGCATTTT. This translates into CASSLVAGGSSGQPQHF.

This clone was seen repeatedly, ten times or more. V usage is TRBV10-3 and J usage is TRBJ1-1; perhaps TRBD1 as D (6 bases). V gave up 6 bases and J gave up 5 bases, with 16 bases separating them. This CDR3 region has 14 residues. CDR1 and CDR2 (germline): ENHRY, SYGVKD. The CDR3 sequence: CAIRSDRSETEAFF. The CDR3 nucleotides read TGTGCCATCAGATCGGACAGAAGTGAAACTGAAGCTTTCTTT.

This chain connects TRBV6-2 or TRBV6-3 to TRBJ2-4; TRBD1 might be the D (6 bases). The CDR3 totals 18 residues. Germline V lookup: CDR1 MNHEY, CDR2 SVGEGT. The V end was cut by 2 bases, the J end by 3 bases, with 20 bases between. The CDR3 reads CASSYPRGVNLDKNIQYF. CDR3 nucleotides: TGTGCCAGCAGTTACCCCAGGGGAGTCAATCTGGACAAAAACATTCAGTACTTC.

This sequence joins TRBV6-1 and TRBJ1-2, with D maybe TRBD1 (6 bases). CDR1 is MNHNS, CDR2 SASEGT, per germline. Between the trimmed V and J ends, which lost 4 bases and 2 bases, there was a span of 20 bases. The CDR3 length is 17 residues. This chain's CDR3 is CASSVGGGGIKNYGYTF. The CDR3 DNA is TGTGCCAGCAGTGTGGGAGGGGGAGGGATTAAAAACTATGGCTACACCTTC.

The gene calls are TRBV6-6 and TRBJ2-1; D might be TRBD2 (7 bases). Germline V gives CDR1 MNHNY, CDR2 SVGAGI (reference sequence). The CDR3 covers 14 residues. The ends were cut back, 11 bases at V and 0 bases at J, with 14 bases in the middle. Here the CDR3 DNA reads TGTGCCTCCGGGGGCGGGAGCTCCTACAATGAGCAGTTCTTC. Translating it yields CASGGGSSYNEQFF.

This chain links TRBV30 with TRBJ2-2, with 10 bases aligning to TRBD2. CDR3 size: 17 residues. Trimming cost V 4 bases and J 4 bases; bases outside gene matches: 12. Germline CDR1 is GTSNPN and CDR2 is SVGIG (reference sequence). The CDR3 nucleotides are TGTGCCTGGACCGGGGGAAGCGGGAGGGCCCCCACCGGGGAGCTGTTTTTT. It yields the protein CAWTGGSGRAPTGELFF.

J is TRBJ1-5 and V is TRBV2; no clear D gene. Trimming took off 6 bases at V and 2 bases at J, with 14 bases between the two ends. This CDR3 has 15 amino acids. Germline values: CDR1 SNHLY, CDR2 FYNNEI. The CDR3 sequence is CASSPEQTRNQPQHF. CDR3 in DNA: TGTGCCAGCAGCCCTGAACAAACCCGCAATCAGCCCCAGCATTTT.

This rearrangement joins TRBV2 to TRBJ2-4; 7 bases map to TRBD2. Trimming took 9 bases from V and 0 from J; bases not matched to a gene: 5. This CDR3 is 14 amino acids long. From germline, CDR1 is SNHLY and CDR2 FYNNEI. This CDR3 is CASREVAAKNIQYF. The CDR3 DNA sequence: TGTGCCAGTCGGGAGGTGGCAGCCAAAAACATTCAGTACTTC.

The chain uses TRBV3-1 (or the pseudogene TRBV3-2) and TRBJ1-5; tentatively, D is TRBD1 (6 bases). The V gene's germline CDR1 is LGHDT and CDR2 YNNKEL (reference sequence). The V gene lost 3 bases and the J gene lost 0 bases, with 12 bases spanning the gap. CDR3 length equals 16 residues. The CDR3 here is CASSQSTGISNQPQHF. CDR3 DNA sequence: TGTGCCAGCAGCCAGTCCACAGGGATTAGCAATCAGCCCCAGCATTTT.